These T cell receptor beta chains were read from a single sample in a study of vaccination and CD4 T cells after COVID-19. Using its own MiXCR run on the PCR reads, TCRdb lists one record per CDR3 protein. Of 25,000 or so distinct CDR3 sequences in the sample, roughly 50% were seen once. The sample here was CD4+ T cells from blood, taken about 7 months after SARS-CoV-2 vaccination. All receptors derive from a human donor who had recovered from COVID-19. Each CDR3 is given with its conserved first and last residue. Fields, in order: D gene, V gene, J gene, clone size, CDR3 protein, CDR3 DNA. The D gene is left open where the match is weak. Clone size is stated in some rows and not others, as once, few, many or a class when expanded.

D gene: .; V gene: TRBV6-5; J gene: TRBJ1-1; clone size: .; CDR3 protein: CASSYSRHSLNTEAFF; CDR3 DNA: TGTGCCAGCAGTTACTCCAGACACTCCCTGAACACTGAAGCTTTCTTT
D gene: TRBD1; V gene: TRBV2; J gene: TRBJ1-1; clone size: few; CDR3 protein: CASSGPGTVEAFF; CDR3 DNA: TGTGCCAGCAGTGGGCCGGGGACAGTCGAAGCTTTCTTT
D gene: TRBD1; V gene: TRBV20-1; J gene: TRBJ2-7; clone size: .; CDR3 protein: CSAMRGDRAIYEQYF; CDR3 DNA: TGCAGTGCTATGAGAGGGGACAGGGCGATTTATGAGCAGTACTTC
D gene: .; V gene: TRBV6-2/TRBV6-3; J gene: TRBJ2-3; clone size: .; CDR3 protein: CASSKNRGPHTQYF; CDR3 DNA: TGTGCCAGCAGTAAAAACCGGGGCCCGCATACGCAGTATTTT
D gene: TRBD1; V gene: TRBV10-3; J gene: TRBJ1-6; clone size: few; CDR3 protein: CAISAGTGERNSPLHF; CDR3 DNA: TGTGCCATCAGTGCCGGGACAGGGGAGAGGAATTCACCCCTCCACTTT
D gene: .; V gene: TRBV7-3; J gene: TRBJ2-5; clone size: few; CDR3 protein: CASSPTSGQETQYF; CDR3 DNA: TGTGCCAGCAGCCCTACCAGCGGTCAAGAGACCCAGTACTTC
D gene: .; V gene: TRBV6-4; J gene: TRBJ2-6; clone size: .; CDR3 protein: CASSAGQSGANVLTF; CDR3 DNA: TGTGCCAGCAGCGCCGGACAGTCTGGGGCCAACGTCCTGACTTTC
D gene: .; V gene: TRBV6-1; J gene: TRBJ1-6; clone size: .; CDR3 protein: CASRRRTAARSPLHF; CDR3 DNA: TGTGCCAGTAGAAGACGGACTGCGGCTCGATCACCCCTCCACTTT
D gene: TRBD1; V gene: TRBV28; J gene: TRBJ2-3; clone size: once; CDR3 protein: CASRKTGRTDTQYF; CDR3 DNA: TGTGCCAGCAGAAAGACAGGGCGGACAGATACGCAGTATTTT
D gene: .; V gene: TRBV2; J gene: TRBJ2-7; clone size: .; CDR3 protein: CASRLEQGRYEQYF; CDR3 DNA: TGTGCCAGCAGATTGGAGCAGGGCCGTTACGAGCAGTACTTC
D gene: TRBD2; V gene: TRBV20-1; J gene: TRBJ2-2; clone size: .; CDR3 protein: CSARGASSGTTNTGELFF; CDR3 DNA: TGCAGTGCTAGAGGTGCTTCCAGCGGGACGACGAACACCGGGGAGCTGTTTTTT
D gene: .; V gene: TRBV20-1; J gene: TRBJ1-5; clone size: few; CDR3 protein: CSARETVGNQPQHF; CDR3 DNA: TGCAGTGCTAGGGAAACGGTTGGCAATCAGCCCCAGCATTTT
D gene: TRBD2; V gene: TRBV20-1; J gene: TRBJ2-7; clone size: few; CDR3 protein: CSASHPYGLSGNDEQYF; CDR3 DNA: TGCAGTGCTAGCCACCCCTACGGTCTTAGCGGGAACGACGAGCAGTACTTC
D gene: .; V gene: TRBV7-3; J gene: TRBJ1-6; clone size: .; CDR3 protein: CASSFPSGRANSPLHF; CDR3 DNA: TGTGCCAGCAGCTTCCCCTCGGGCAGGGCCAATTCACCCCTCCACTTT
D gene: TRBD2; V gene: TRBV6-4; J gene: TRBJ2-3; clone size: .; CDR3 protein: CASSDGLAGPDTQYF; CDR3 DNA: TGTGCCAGCAGTGACGGCCTAGCGGGACCAGATACGCAGTATTTT
D gene: .; V gene: TRBV28; J gene: TRBJ2-7; clone size: .; CDR3 protein: CASSLGQFSYEQYF; CDR3 DNA: TGTGCCAGCAGTTTAGGGCAGTTCTCCTACGAGCAGTACTTC
D gene: .; V gene: TRBV28; J gene: TRBJ1-2; clone size: .; CDR3 protein: CASTPANYGYTF; CDR3 DNA: TGTGCCAGCACCCCGGCTAACTATGGCTACACCTTC
D gene: .; V gene: TRBV28; J gene: TRBJ1-5; clone size: .; CDR3 protein: CASSLGTNQPQHF; CDR3 DNA: TGTGCCAGCAGTTTAGGAACCAATCAGCCCCAGCATTTT
D gene: .; V gene: TRBV15; J gene: TRBJ2-1; clone size: .; CDR3 protein: CATSKALGEQFF; CDR3 DNA: TGTGCCACCAGCAAAGCCCTGGGTGAGCAGTTCTTC
D gene: .; V gene: TRBV7-9; J gene: TRBJ2-7; clone size: .; CDR3 protein: CASSPTSAVYEQYF; CDR3 DNA: TGTGCCAGCAGCCCCACCTCAGCGGTCTACGAGCAGTACTTC
D gene: .; V gene: TRBV7-6; J gene: TRBJ2-7; clone size: .; CDR3 protein: CASSLAQSYEQYF; CDR3 DNA: TGTGCCAGCAGCTTAGCGCAGTCCTACGAGCAGTACTTC
D gene: .; V gene: TRBV7-6; J gene: TRBJ2-1; clone size: few; CDR3 protein: CASSLSTGYKGNEQFF; CDR3 DNA: TGTGCCAGCAGCTTAAGTACAGGGTACAAGGGGAATGAGCAGTTCTTC
D gene: .; V gene: TRBV28; J gene: TRBJ2-7; clone size: .; CDR3 protein: CASSFLPRGSYEQYF; CDR3 DNA: TGTGCCAGCAGTTTTTTGCCCCGGGGGAGCTACGAGCAGTACTTC
D gene: .; V gene: TRBV12-3/TRBV12-4; J gene: TRBJ1-2; clone size: medium-sized; CDR3 protein: CASHPGGGGYGYTF; CDR3 DNA: TGTGCCAGCCACCCGGGGGGAGGGGGCTATGGCTACACCTTC
D gene: TRBD2; V gene: TRBV4-1; J gene: TRBJ2-2; clone size: .; CDR3 protein: CASSQIAGVRTGELFF; CDR3 DNA: TGCGCCAGCAGCCAAATAGCGGGAGTACGAACCGGGGAGCTGTTTTTT
D gene: .; V gene: TRBV7-7; J gene: TRBJ2-2; clone size: .; CDR3 protein: CASSYGSRGELFF; CDR3 DNA: TGTGCTAGCAGCTACGGATCGCGCGGGGAGCTGTTTTTT
D gene: TRBD1; V gene: TRBV6-5; J gene: TRBJ1-6; clone size: .; CDR3 protein: CASSYSFSGQGDSPLHF; CDR3 DNA: TGTGCCAGCAGTTACTCGTTTTCCGGACAGGGCGATTCACCCCTCCACTTT
D gene: TRBD1; V gene: TRBV20-1; J gene: TRBJ1-6; clone size: few; CDR3 protein: CSAYHTPMPRDRVGSPLHF; CDR3 DNA: TGCAGTGCTTACCATACCCCTATGCCTCGGGACAGGGTAGGCTCACCCCTCCACTTT
D gene: .; V gene: TRBV28; J gene: TRBJ1-4; clone size: .; CDR3 protein: CASSQIRALGEKLFF; CDR3 DNA: TGTGCCAGCAGCCAAATCAGGGCGCTGGGGGAAAAACTGTTTTTT
D gene: .; V gene: TRBV7-6; J gene: TRBJ2-7; clone size: .; CDR3 protein: CASSRLQDGSYEQYF; CDR3 DNA: TGTGCCAGCAGCCGCTTACAGGACGGGTCCTACGAGCAGTACTTC
D gene: .; V gene: TRBV20-1; J gene: TRBJ1-6; clone size: few; CDR3 protein: CSARRRRRTDSPLHF; CDR3 DNA: TGCAGTGCTAGACGCCGTAGACGGACTGATTCACCCCTCCACTTT
D gene: TRBD2; V gene: TRBV20-1; J gene: TRBJ2-7; clone size: few; CDR3 protein: CSARRTSGRIYEQYF; CDR3 DNA: TGCAGTGCTAGGAGGACTAGCGGGAGAATCTACGAGCAGTACTTC
D gene: .; V gene: TRBV7-3; J gene: TRBJ2-1; clone size: few; CDR3 protein: CASSLTVDFPYNEQFF; CDR3 DNA: TGTGCCAGCAGCTTAACCGTGGACTTCCCCTACAATGAGCAGTTCTTC
D gene: TRBD2; V gene: TRBV4-2; J gene: TRBJ2-1; clone size: .; CDR3 protein: CASSQEESGSYPEQFF; CDR3 DNA: TGTGCCAGCAGCCAAGAGGAGAGCGGGAGCTATCCGGAGCAGTTCTTC
D gene: TRBD2; V gene: TRBV7-3; J gene: TRBJ2-3; clone size: .; CDR3 protein: CASSLAAGGTDTQYF; CDR3 DNA: TGTGCCAGCAGCTTAGCAGCGGGAGGAACAGATACGCAGTATTTT
D gene: .; V gene: TRBV2; J gene: TRBJ2-5; clone size: .; CDR3 protein: CASRAGRTQETQYF; CDR3 DNA: TGTGCCAGCAGGGCTGGACGGACGCAAGAGACCCAGTACTTC
D gene: .; V gene: TRBV6-5; J gene: TRBJ2-2; clone size: .; CDR3 protein: CASSYSIGRRSTGELFF; CDR3 DNA: TGTGCCAGCAGTTACTCGATCGGTCGCAGGAGCACCGGGGAGCTGTTTTTT
D gene: .; V gene: TRBV7-8; J gene: TRBJ2-3; clone size: .; CDR3 protein: CASSEDSAGDTQYF; CDR3 DNA: TGTGCCAGCAGCGAAGACAGTGCAGGAGATACGCAGTATTTT
D gene: .; V gene: TRBV7-9; J gene: TRBJ1-1; clone size: few; CDR3 protein: CASSLDNTEAFF; CDR3 DNA: TGTGCCAGCAGCTTAGATAACACTGAAGCTTTCTTT
D gene: .; V gene: TRBV7-8; J gene: TRBJ1-6; clone size: .; CDR3 protein: CASSLRQDSPLHF; CDR3 DNA: TGTGCCAGCAGCTTAAGGCAGGATTCACCCCTCCACTTT
D gene: TRBD1; V gene: TRBV28; J gene: TRBJ1-3; clone size: .; CDR3 protein: CASSVGGQAGDTIYF; CDR3 DNA: TGTGCCAGCAGTGTAGGGGGACAGGCTGGGGACACCATATATTTT
D gene: TRBD1; V gene: TRBV28; J gene: TRBJ1-5; clone size: .; CDR3 protein: CASSSTGQGYQPQHF; CDR3 DNA: TGTGCCAGCAGTTCGACAGGGCAGGGATATCAGCCCCAGCATTTT
D gene: TRBD2; V gene: TRBV2; J gene: TRBJ2-2; clone size: .; CDR3 protein: CASRRGRETGELFF; CDR3 DNA: TGTGCCAGCAGAAGAGGGAGGGAAACCGGGGAGCTGTTTTTT
D gene: TRBD2; V gene: TRBV11-3; J gene: TRBJ2-7; clone size: .; CDR3 protein: CASSQTTSGGRWWYEQYF; CDR3 DNA: TGTGCCAGCAGTCAAACCACTTCCGGCGGGAGATGGTGGTACGAGCAGTACTTC
D gene: .; V gene: TRBV19; J gene: TRBJ1-5; clone size: .; CDR3 protein: CASSNPGSQHF; CDR3 DNA: TGTGCCAGTAGTAACCCGGGATCCCAGCATTTT
D gene: TRBD2; V gene: TRBV7-9; J gene: TRBJ2-7; clone size: .; CDR3 protein: CASSPTSGTYEQYF; CDR3 DNA: TGTGCCAGCAGCCCGACTAGCGGAACCTACGAGCAGTACTTC
D gene: .; V gene: TRBV27; J gene: TRBJ2-1; clone size: once; CDR3 protein: CASSLGRSPYNEQFF; CDR3 DNA: TGTGCCAGCAGTTTAGGACGGAGTCCCTACAATGAGCAGTTCTTC
D gene: TRBD2; V gene: TRBV7-2; J gene: TRBJ2-3; clone size: few; CDR3 protein: CASSLGLAGVLDTQYF; CDR3 DNA: TGTGCCAGCAGCTTAGGGTTAGCGGGAGTGCTAGATACGCAGTATTTT
D gene: TRBD2; V gene: TRBV7-9; J gene: TRBJ2-1; clone size: .; CDR3 protein: CASSLDWGTSGTFNEQFF; CDR3 DNA: TGTGCCAGCAGCTTAGATTGGGGAACTAGCGGAACCTTCAATGAGCAGTTCTTC
D gene: TRBD2; V gene: TRBV19; J gene: TRBJ2-2; clone size: .; CDR3 protein: CASADSGREVGELFF; CDR3 DNA: TGTGCCAGTGCCGATAGCGGGAGGGAAGTCGGGGAGCTGTTTTTT
D gene: .; V gene: TRBV7-3; J gene: TRBJ2-1; clone size: few; CDR3 protein: CASSLMGGDHNEQFF; CDR3 DNA: TGTGCCAGCAGCCTAATGGGGGGAGACCACAATGAGCAGTTCTTC
D gene: TRBD2; V gene: TRBV20-1; J gene: TRBJ2-1; clone size: .; CDR3 protein: CSAPATSGSYNEQFF; CDR3 DNA: TGCAGTGCTCCCGCGACTAGCGGGAGTTACAATGAGCAGTTCTTC